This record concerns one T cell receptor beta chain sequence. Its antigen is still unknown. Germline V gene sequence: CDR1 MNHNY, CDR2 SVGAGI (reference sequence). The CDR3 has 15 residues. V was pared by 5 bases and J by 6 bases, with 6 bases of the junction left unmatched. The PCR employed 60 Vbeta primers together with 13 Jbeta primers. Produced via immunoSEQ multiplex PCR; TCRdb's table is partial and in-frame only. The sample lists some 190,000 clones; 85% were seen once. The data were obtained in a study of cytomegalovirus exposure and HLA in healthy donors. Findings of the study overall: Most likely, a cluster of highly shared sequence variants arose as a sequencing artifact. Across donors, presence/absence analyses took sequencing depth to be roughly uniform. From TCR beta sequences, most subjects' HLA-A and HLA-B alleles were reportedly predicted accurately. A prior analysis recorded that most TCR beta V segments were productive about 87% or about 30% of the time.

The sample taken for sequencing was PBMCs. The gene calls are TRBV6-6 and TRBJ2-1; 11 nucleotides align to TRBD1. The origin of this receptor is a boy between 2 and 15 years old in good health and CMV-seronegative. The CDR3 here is CASSGRDRGSNEQFF. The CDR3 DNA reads TGTGCCAGCAGTGGCCGGGACAGGGGGTCCAATGAGCAGTTCTTC.